Each of the 15 T cell receptor beta chains below was sequenced from the same sample in a study of sequential checkpoint blockade in melanoma. As to treatment: randomized to nivolumab then ipilimumab (arm A) or the reverse (arm B). Clones were read by immunoSEQ multiplex PCR, and TCRdb kept only the in-frame ones, dropping some. The sample lists roughly 8,800 clones, around 60% occurring once. The sample consisted of CD8+ T cells sorted from blood (inferred from file names), taken from a patient given nivolumab and ipilimumab in sequence. Receptors were obtained from a human donor with melanoma.

The CDR3 loop reads CASSGFPNEQFF. The DNA for the CDR3 is TGTGCCAGCAGTGGCTTCCCTAATGAGCAGTTCTTC. The chain combines TRBV6-5 with TRBJ2-1; D is ambiguous. Germline-derived CDR1 and CDR2 are MNHEY and SVGAGI. Trimming removed 5 bases from V and 7 bases from J, with 9 bases in between. The CDR3 is 12 amino acids.

The chain combines TRBV4-1 with TRBJ1-3; no definite D call. V lost 1 base and J lost 0, with 7 bases in between. Germline lookup yields CDR1 MGHRA and CDR2 YSYEKL. The CDR3 has 15 amino acids. The CDR3 region is CASSQVPSSGNTIYF. In nucleotides, the CDR3 is TGCGCCAGCAGCCAAGTCCCCTCCTCTGGAAACACCATATATTTT.

The V and J genes are TRBV5-1 and TRBJ1-5; D is possibly TRBD1 (5 bases). CDR1 and CDR2 (germline): SGHRS, YFSETQ. The CDR3 covers 13 residues. With 5 bases removed from V and 7 bases from J, the gap between germline ends came to 13 bases. CDR3 sequence (DNA): TGCGCCAGCAGTCTCCTGGGGGGACAGCCCCAGCATTTT. It encodes CASSLLGGQPQHF.

V usage is TRBV9 and J usage is TRBJ2-2, with 11 bases lining up with TRBD2. With 1 base clipped from V and 3 bases from J, the junction kept 5 bases outside the gene matches. The CDR3 length is 17 residues. The germline V gene encodes CDR1 SGDLS and CDR2 YYNGEE. CDR3 nucleotides: TGTGCCAGCAGCGTACCCCTAGCGGGGGGCGACACCGGGGAGCTGTTTTTT. Amino acid sequence: CASSVPLAGGDTGELFF.

This clone was recorded a few times. The chain joins TRBV4-1 to TRBJ2-1; D perhaps matches TRBD1 (6 bases). The CDR3 runs to 14 residues. V was cut by 4 bases and J by 6 bases, with 13 bases left in between. Germline values: CDR1 MGHRA, CDR2 YSYEKL. In nucleotides, the CDR3 is TGCGCCAGCAGCCGCGGACAGCTAATCAATGAGCAGTTCTTC. Its translation: CASSRGQLINEQFF.

The chain is built from TRBV2 and TRBJ2-7; no firm D call. Trimming removed 2 bases from V and 4 bases from J, with 12 bases in between. Germline V gene data show CDR1 as SNHLY and CDR2 as FYNNEI. This CDR3 has 14 amino acids. The CDR3 region has the DNA TGTGCCAGCAGTGAACCCTCCGGGTTTTACGAGCAGTACTTC. Protein sequence: CASSEPSGFYEQYF.

With regard to this clone: Other DNA sequences from this sample encode an identical CDR3 as well. The J gene is TRBJ2-7, the V gene TRBV5-1; tentatively, D is TRBD2 (7 bases). The CDR3 spans 15 residues. Germline CDR1 is SGHRS and CDR2 is YFSETQ. V dropped 1 base and J dropped 3 bases, with 14 bases sitting between them. The chain's CDR3 is CASSLRGGSNYEQYF. The CDR3 nucleotides are TGCGCCAGCAGCTTGAGGGGGGGGAGCAACTACGAGCAGTACTTC. The variable domain in full, completed from reference TRBV5-1 and TRBJ2-7, reads KAGVTQTPRYLIKTRGQQVTLSCSPISGHRSVSWYQQTPGQGLQFLFEYFSETQRNKGNFPGRFSGRQFSNSRSEMNVSTLELGDSALYLCASSLRGGSNYEQYFGPGTRLTVT.

This clone turned up a few times. The chain combines TRBV6-1 with TRBJ1-2; 8 bases map to TRBD1. The CDR3 extends over 19 amino acids. The trim removed 2 bases at V and 8 bases at J, leaving 22 bases unmatched. Germline values: CDR1 MNHNS, CDR2 SASEGT. CDR3 residues: CASSESPSKVGRGRSGYTF. Written as DNA, the CDR3 is TGTGCCAGCAGTGAAAGTCCTAGTAAGGTTGGCAGGGGGCGAAGCGGCTACACCTTC.

The rearrangement uses TRBV6-6 and TRBJ1-2; possible D gene TRBD1, 6 bases. CDR1 MNHNY and CDR2 SVGAGI come from the germline V gene (reference sequence). Trimming left V 5 bases short and J 3 bases short, with 13 bases between. The CDR3 length is 14 residues. The CDR3 region has the DNA TGTGCCAGCAGTATAGGGGGAGGGGACTATGGCTACACCTTC. Translation: CASSIGGGDYGYTF.

The chain couples TRBV28 to TRBJ1-1, with a tentative D call TRBD1 (6 bases). The V gene's germline CDR1 is MDHEN and CDR2 SYDVKM. The CDR3 spans 17 residues. Trimming left V 2 bases short and J 0 bases short, with 16 bases between. CDR3 in DNA: TGTGCCAGCAGTTTAGTGCGCGGGGGCGCCCTGAACACTGAAGCTTTCTTT. It yields the protein CASSLVRGGALNTEAFF.

The chain recombines TRBV12-5 with TRBJ1-1; 7 nucleotides line up with TRBD1. In germline, CDR1 is LGHNT, CDR2 FRNRAP. With 5 bases clipped from V and 6 bases from J, the junction kept 9 bases outside the gene matches. The CDR3 length is 14 residues. CDR3 in DNA: TGTGCTAGTGGTAATATCCGACAGGGCGCTGAAGCTTTCTTT. Protein: CASGNIRQGAEAFF.

This chain connects TRBV6-1 to TRBJ2-5; possibly TRBD1 for D (6 bases). V shed 6 bases and J shed 1 base, with 6 bases lying between them. CDR3 length: 12 amino acids. Per germline, CDR1 MNHNS and CDR2 SASEGT. CDR3 DNA sequence: TGTGCCAGCAGGGACAGCCAAGAGACCCAGTACTTC. Its protein product is CASRDSQETQYF.

This clone is labeled medium-sized. The chain joins TRBV5-1 to TRBJ2-7; D unclear. The V gene lost 1 base and the J gene lost 3 bases, with 8 bases spanning the gap. The CDR3 runs 13 residues. The germline CDR1 and CDR2 sequences are SGHRS and YFSETQ. CDR3 in amino acids: CASSLFGDYEQYF. In DNA form, the CDR3 reads TGCGCCAGCAGCTTGTTTGGAGACTACGAGCAGTACTTC.

The V call is TRBV5-1, the J call TRBJ2-5; 8 nucleotides agree with TRBD1. This CDR3 has 15 residues. V lost 5 bases, J lost 2 bases, and 8 bases stayed unmatched. The V gene's germline CDR1 is SGHRS and CDR2 YFSETQ. The CDR3, as DNA: TGCGCCAGCAGACCCCGGACAGGGCCACAAGAGACCCAGTACTTC. Its protein product is CASRPRTGPQETQYF.

The chain has TRBV7-8 and TRBJ1-3, with 7 bases fitting TRBD1. Germline V gene data show CDR1 as SGHVS and CDR2 as FQNEAQ. The CDR3 totals 14 residues. Trimming took 5 bases from V and 4 from J; bases not matched to a gene: 5. The CDR3 DNA reads as TGTGCCAGCAGCGTAGGGGGCTTCGGAAACACCATATATTTT. Its translation: CASSVGGFGNTIYF.